A selection of T cell receptor beta chains follows, all from one sample in a study of T-cell memory formation after mild COVID-19. TCRdb reprocessed the 5' RACE reads via MiXCR and lists one record per CDR3 protein. The sample lists about 270,000 distinct CDR3 sequences, around 15% seen once, with roughly 20% in the top ten. The sample comprised PBMCs or a T cell subset sorted from them (not recorded which). The source is a man aged 18 to 35 who had mild COVID-19 (a few samples of this study predate the infection). Cell type and time point are not known. CDR3s include the opening cysteine and the closing phenylalanine or tryptophan. A D gene is named only where the DNA matches it firmly.

- TRBJ1-4 TRBV29-1 CSAVGPNEKLFF
- TRBJ1-1 TRBV11-1 CASSLRGLSTEAFF
- TRBJ1-3 TRBV5-1 CASSLHQGLGNTIYF
- TRBJ2-1 TRBV23-1 CASRGGHYEQFF
TRBD1 TRBJ2-4 TRBV4-3 CASSQGTGLAKNIQYF
- TRBJ1-1 TRBV5-1 CASSRAGPRPNTEAFF
TRBD2 TRBJ2-5 TRBV6-5 CASSPSGVEETQYF
- TRBJ2-5 TRBV18 CASSPGSRETQYF
- TRBJ2-1 TRBV9 CASSVEGTLDYEQFF
- TRBJ2-3 TRBV6-1 CASSEGTLPITDTQYF
TRBD1 TRBJ1-6 TRBV3-1 CASSRTGAQPLHF
- TRBJ2-2 TRBV7-3 CASSPMGGGELFF
TRBD1 TRBJ1-2 TRBV29-1 CSALTGGDDYGYTF
- TRBJ1-2 TRBV3-1 CASSSAEGYGYTF
- TRBJ2-3 TRBV6-5 CASSLVPDKTSTDTQYF
TRBD2 TRBJ2-3 TRBV4-2 CASSQDPSGGVRDTQYF
TRBD2 TRBJ2-1 TRBV6-6 CASSGGLYEQFF
- TRBJ2-7 TRBV29-1 CSVVLSSSYEQYF
- TRBJ1-1 TRBV4-2 CASSSYGGRVTEAFF
TRBD2 TRBJ2-3 TRBV4-1 CSSSQEFTSGGTDTQYF
- TRBJ2-5 TRBV7-3 CARVLIETQYF
TRBD1 TRBJ1-2 TRBV28 CASIPGQGTGYTF
- TRBJ2-5 TRBV4-3 CASSQELQETQYF
- TRBJ1-3 TRBV5-1 CASSFAGNTIYF
TRBD1 TRBJ1-5 TRBV28 CASSFGGTAQPQHF
TRBD1 TRBJ2-5 TRBV10-3 CAISWVGQGQETQYF
TRBD2 TRBJ2-2 TRBV7-2 CASSFRRRGANTGELFF